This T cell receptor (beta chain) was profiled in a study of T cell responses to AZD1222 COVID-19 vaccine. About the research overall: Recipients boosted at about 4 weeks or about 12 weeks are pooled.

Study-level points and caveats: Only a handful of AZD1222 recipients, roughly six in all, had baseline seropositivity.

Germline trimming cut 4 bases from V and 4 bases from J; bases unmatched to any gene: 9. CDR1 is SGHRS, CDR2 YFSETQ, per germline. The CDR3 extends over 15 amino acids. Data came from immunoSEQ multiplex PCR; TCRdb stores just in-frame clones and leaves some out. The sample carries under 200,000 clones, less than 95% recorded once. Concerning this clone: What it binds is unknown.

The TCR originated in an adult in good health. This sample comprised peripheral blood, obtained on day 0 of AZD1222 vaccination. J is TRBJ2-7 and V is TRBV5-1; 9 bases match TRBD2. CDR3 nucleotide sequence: TGCGCCAGCAGCAACTCTAGCGGGACCCGATACGAGCAGTACTTC. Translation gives CASSNSSGTRYEQYF.